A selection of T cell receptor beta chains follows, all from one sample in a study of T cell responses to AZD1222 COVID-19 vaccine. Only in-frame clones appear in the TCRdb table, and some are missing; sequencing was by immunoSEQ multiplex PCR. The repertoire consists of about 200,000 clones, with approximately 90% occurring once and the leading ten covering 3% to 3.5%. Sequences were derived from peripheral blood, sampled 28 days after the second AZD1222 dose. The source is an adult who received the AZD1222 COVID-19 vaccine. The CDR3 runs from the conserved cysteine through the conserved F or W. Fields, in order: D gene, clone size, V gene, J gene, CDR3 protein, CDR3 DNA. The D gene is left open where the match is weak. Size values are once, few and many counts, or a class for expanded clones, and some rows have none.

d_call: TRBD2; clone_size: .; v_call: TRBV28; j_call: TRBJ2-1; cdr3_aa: CASTGLAGGGGEQFF; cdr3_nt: TGTGCCAGCACTGGACTAGCGGGGGGTGGTGGTGAGCAGTTCTTC
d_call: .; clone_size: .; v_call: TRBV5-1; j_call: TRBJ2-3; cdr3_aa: CASSPTGSTDTQYF; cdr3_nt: TGCGCCAGCAGCCCGACAGGAAGCACAGATACGCAGTATTTT
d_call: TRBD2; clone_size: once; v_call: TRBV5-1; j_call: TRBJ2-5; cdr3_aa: CASSLASGKETQYF; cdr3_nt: TGCGCCAGCAGCTTGGCTAGCGGGAAAGAGACCCAGTACTTC
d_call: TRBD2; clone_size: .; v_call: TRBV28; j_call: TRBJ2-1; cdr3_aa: CASSFFSSGSLSYNEQFF; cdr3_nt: TGTGCCAGCAGTTTCTTTTCTAGCGGGAGCCTCTCCTACAATGAGCAGTTCTTC
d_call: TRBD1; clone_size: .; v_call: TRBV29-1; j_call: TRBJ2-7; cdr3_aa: CSVTGAHEQYF; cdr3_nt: TGCAGCGTGACAGGGGCCCACGAGCAGTACTTC
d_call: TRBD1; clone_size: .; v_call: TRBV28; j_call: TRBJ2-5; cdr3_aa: CASGGTGVETQYF; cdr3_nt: TGTGCCAGCGGAGGGACAGGGGTAGAGACCCAGTACTTC
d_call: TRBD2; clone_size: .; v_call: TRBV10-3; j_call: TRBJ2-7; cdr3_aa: CAIRGGDAHEQYF; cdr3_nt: TGTGCCATCAGGGGGGGGGACGCCCACGAGCAGTACTTC
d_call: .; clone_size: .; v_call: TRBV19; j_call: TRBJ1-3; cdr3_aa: CASIPDRTGNTIYF; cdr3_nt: TGTGCCAGTATCCCGGACAGAACTGGAAACACCATATATTTT
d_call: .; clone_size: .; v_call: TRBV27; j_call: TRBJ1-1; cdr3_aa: CASSLRAGRNTEAFF; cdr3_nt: TGTGCCAGCAGTCTCCGAGCAGGGAGGAACACTGAAGCTTTCTTT
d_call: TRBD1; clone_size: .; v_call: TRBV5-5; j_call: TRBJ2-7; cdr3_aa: CASSPGQGNYEQYF; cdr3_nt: TGTGCCAGCAGCCCCGGACAGGGTAACTACGAGCAGTACTTC
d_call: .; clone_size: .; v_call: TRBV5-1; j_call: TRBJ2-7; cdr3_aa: CASSSRFDGAEQYF; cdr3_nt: TGCGCCAGCAGCTCACGGTTTGATGGGGCCGAGCAGTACTTC
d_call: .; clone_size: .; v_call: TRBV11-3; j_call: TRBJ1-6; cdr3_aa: CASSPGRLNSPLHF; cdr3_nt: TGTGCCAGCAGCCCGGGACGGCTCAATTCACCCCTCCACTTT
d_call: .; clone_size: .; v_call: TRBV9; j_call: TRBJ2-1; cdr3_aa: CASSVRRENNEQFF; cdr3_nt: TGTGCCAGCAGCGTCCGACGGGAAAATAATGAGCAGTTCTTC
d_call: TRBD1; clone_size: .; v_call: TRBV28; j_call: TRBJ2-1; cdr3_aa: CASSHRTGRNEQFF; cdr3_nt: TGTGCCAGCAGCCACCGGACAGGGAGGAATGAGCAGTTCTTC
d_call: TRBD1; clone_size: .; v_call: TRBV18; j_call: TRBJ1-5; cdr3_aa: CASSPDRGGNQPQHF; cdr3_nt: TGTGCCAGCTCTCCTGACAGGGGTGGCAATCAGCCCCAGCATTTT
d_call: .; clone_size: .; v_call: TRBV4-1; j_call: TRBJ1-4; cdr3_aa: CASSQENWGFEKLFF; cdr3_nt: TGCGCCAGCAGCCAAGAAAACTGGGGATTTGAAAAACTGTTTTTT
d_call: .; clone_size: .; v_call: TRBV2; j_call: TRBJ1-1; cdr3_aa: CASSEWGGSEAFF; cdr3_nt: TGTGCCAGCAGTGAGTGGGGCGGGTCTGAAGCTTTCTTT
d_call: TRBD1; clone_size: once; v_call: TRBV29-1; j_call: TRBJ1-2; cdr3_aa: CSVPLGQGGQNYGYTF; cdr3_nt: TGCAGCGTTCCGTTGGGACAGGGGGGACAGAACTATGGCTACACCTTC
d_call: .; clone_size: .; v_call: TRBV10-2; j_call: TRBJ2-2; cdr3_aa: CASSEDRLEGELFF; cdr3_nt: TGCGCCAGCAGTGAGGACCGTTTGGAGGGGGAGCTGTTTTTT
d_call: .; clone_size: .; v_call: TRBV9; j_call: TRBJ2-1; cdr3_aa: CASSAVVGGGIPNEQFF; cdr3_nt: TGTGCCAGCAGCGCGGTCGTAGGTGGAGGGATACCGAATGAGCAGTTCTTC
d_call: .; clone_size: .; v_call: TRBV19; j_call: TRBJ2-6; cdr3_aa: CASSNGLSGANVLTF; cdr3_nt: TGTGCCAGTAGTAACGGGCTTTCTGGGGCCAACGTCCTGACTTTC
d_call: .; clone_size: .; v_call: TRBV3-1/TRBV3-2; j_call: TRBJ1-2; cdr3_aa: CASSQVDRINYGYTF; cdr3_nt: TGTGCCAGCAGCCAAGTCGACAGAATTAACTATGGCTACACCTTC
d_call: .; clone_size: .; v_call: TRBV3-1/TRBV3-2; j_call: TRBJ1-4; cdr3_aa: CASSRTGTESEKLFF; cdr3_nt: TGTGCCAGCAGTCGTACAGGGACCGAGAGTGAAAAACTGTTTTTT
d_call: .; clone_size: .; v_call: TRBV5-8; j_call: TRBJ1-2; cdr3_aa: CASSFGTQGGGYTF; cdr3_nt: TGTGCCAGCAGCTTTGGGACCCAAGGGGGTGGCTACACCTTC